This TCR beta chain was sequenced in a study of blood T cell repertoires in COVID-19 (dated by TCRdb to 2018 to 2020). With regard to the full study: Samples from collaborators originated in the United States, Italy and Spain and spanned both the acute and convalescent phases of COVID-19. The prospective study material was composed of cDNA or gDNA derived from T cells, B-cell-depleted T cells, or PBMCs. Subjects who had been exposed to COVID-19, were actively infected with it, or had recovered from it provided the deeply sampled blood TCRbeta repertoires that made up the dataset. The repertoires were released in a freely available public database meant as a resource for research on the immune response to SARS-CoV-2. Samples came from the ongoing ImmuneRACE study (first 160 participants) plus 1,254 subjects from 6 global collaborators. The sample metadata nearly always contained a de-identified subject ID, COVID-19 status, age in years and sex. Where available, HLA class I and class II types were taken from metadata supplied by the sample provider and were not determined by assay-based typing.

The CDR3 covers 16 residues, taking in both the cysteine and the phenylalanine. The DNA shown is the 48-base CDR3, in frame from base 1. After removal of 4 bases from V and 9 bases from J, the junction retains 9 bases not matched to a gene. The germline V gene encodes CDR1 SGHRS and CDR2 YFSETQ. Summary of the overall study and its limitations: Clinical and demographic metadata were provided uncurated, with the amount varying by source and participant.

TCRbeta CDR3 regions were amplified from genomic DNA using the immunoSEQ Assay, a bias-controlled multiplex PCR. The published analysis was carried out like this. The number of nucleated cells in each sample was estimated from the amplification of reference gene primers within the assay. To quantify the absolute abundance of each unique TCRbeta CDR3 rearrangement, sequence reads were collapsed and filtered. For each sample, productive Simpson clonality was calculated by taking the square root of Simpson's diversity index across productive rearrangements. TCRdb mirrors the immuneACCESS table, restricted to in-frame sequences. Some clones are absent from its copies; in checked studies, under half trace to an unresolved V gene, and the reason for the others is unknown. V and J calls and clone size are those listed in that table; D and trimming were worked out from the DNA. The sample has around 170,000 clones on record, approximately 81% of them singletons. The ten largest make up 14% of the sample.

On this clone: There is no known antigen for this receptor. No much larger clone is present one base from it, and per-base qualities are unavailable.

Each collaborating institution followed its own protocols to collect whole blood in K2EDTA tubes. For TCRbeta analysis, collaborators shipped samples as frozen whole blood, isolated PBMCs, or DNA extracted from either of those sample types. The chain uses TRBV5-1 and TRBJ2-1, with 14 middle bases fitting TRBD2. What was sequenced was peripheral blood. The receptor comes from a man between 18 and 35 years old with active or convalescent COVID-19. CDR3 region: CASSPRTSGGRGEQFF. In nucleotides, the sequence is TGCGCCAGCAGCCCAAGGACTAGCGGGGGGAGAGGTGAGCAGTTCTTC.